This T cell receptor beta chain originates from a study of beta chain features in type 1 diabetes. The sample holds many counts of this clone. In germline, CDR1 is LNHNV, CDR2 YYDKDF (reference sequence). CDR3 size: 14 residues. The V gene lost 1 base and the J gene lost 5 bases, with 9 bases spanning the gap. What was sequenced were expressed TCRB transcripts, since all of the isolated RNA had been reverse transcribed. The protocol was immunoSEQ multiplex PCR, while the TCRdb copy is restricted to in-frame clones and leaves out a portion. This sample has 110,000 to 150,000 clones, with 9.2% found just once.

The sequence came from a man aged 18 to 30 in good health. V is TRBV15 and J is TRBJ1-5, with D unresolved. The material sequenced was central memory CD4+ T cells from blood. This CDR3 is CATSRGDRDQPQHF. As DNA, the CDR3 is TGTGCCACCAGCAGAGGAGATCGGGATCAGCCCCAGCATTTT. The complete variable domain, with remaining parts taken from reference TRBV15 and TRBJ1-5, reads DAMVIQNPRYQVTQFGKPVTLSCSQTLNHNVMYWYQQKSSQAPKLLFHYYDKDFNNEADTPDNFQSRRPNTSFCFLDIRSPGLGDTAMYLCATSRGDRDQPQHFGDGTRLSIL.